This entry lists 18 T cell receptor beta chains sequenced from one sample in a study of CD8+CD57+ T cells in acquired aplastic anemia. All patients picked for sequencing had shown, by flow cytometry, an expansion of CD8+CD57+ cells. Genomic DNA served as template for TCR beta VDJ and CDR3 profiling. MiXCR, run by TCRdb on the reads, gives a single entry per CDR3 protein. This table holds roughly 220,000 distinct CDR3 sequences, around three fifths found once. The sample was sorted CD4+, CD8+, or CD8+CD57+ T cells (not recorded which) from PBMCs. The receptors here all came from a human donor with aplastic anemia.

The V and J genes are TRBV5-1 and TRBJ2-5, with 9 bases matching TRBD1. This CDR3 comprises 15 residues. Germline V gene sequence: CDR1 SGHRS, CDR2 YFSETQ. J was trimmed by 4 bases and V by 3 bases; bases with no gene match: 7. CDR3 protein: CASSSTGGIGETQYF. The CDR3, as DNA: TGCGCCAGCAGCTCGACAGGGGGAATTGGAGAGACCCAGTACTTC. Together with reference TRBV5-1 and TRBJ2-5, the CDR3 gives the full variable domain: KAGVTQTPRYLIKTRGQQVTLSCSPISGHRSVSWYQQTPGQGLQFLFEYFSETQRNKGNFPGRFSGRQFSNSRSEMNVSTLELGDSALYLCASSSTGGIGETQYFGPGTRLLVL.

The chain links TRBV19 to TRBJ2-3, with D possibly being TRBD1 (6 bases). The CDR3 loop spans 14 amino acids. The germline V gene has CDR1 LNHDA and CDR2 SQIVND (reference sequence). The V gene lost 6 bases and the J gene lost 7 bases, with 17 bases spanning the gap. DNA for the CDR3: TGTGCCAGTAGCGTTACACAGGGTGGGAATACGCAGTATTTT. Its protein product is CASSVTQGGNTQYF.

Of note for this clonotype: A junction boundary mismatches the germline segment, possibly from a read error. CDR3 amino acids: CASREDRGRGNTIYF. CDR3 DNA: TGTGCCAGCAGGGAAGACAGGGGGCGTGGAAACACCATATATTTT. V gene TRBV2 combines with J gene TRBJ1-3, with 10 nucleotides matching TRBD1. The germline V gene has CDR1 SNHLY and CDR2 FYNNEI. CDR3 length: 15 amino acids.

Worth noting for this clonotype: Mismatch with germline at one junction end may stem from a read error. The CDR3 reads CASSQATRTGQDYEQYF. The CDR3 bases are TGCGCCAGTAGCCAAGCCACTCGAACCGGACAGGACTACGAGCAGTACTTC. This chain joins TRBV4-1 and TRBJ2-7; 7 bases map to TRBD1. The CDR3 is 17 residues long. Germline CDR1 reads MGHRA; CDR2 reads YSYEKL.

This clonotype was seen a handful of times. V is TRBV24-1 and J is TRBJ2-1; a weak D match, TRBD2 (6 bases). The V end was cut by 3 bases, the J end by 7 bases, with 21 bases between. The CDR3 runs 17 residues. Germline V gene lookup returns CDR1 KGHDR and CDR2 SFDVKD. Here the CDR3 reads CATSDQAGTPKGNEQFF. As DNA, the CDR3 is TGTGCCACCAGTGATCAGGCCGGGACTCCAAAGGGAAATGAGCAGTTCTTC.

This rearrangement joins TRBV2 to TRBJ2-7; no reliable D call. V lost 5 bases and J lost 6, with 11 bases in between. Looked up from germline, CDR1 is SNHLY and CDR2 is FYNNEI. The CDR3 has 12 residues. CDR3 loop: CASSYPSSEQYF. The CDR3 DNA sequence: TGTGCCAGCAGTTACCCTAGTAGCGAGCAGTACTTC.

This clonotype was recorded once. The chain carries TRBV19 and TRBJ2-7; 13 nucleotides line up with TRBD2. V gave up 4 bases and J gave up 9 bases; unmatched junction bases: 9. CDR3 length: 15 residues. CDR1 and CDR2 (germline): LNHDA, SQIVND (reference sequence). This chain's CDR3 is CASSSGLAGAAGQYF. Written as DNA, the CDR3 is TGTGCCAGTAGTAGCGGACTAGCGGGAGCTGCCGGGCAGTACTTC. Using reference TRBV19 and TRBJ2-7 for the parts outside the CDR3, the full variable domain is DGGITQSPKYLFRKEGQNVTLSCEQNLNHDAMYWYRQDPGQGLRLIYYSQIVNDFQKGDIAEGYSVSREKKESFPLTVTSAQKNPTAFYLCASSSGLAGAAGQYFGPGTRLTVT.

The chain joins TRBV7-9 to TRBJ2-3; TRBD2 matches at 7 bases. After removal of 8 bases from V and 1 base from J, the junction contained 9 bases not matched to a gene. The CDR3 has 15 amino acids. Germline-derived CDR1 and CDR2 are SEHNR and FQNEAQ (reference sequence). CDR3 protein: CASGQLALGTDTQYF. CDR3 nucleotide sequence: TGTGCCAGCGGACAACTAGCGTTGGGCACAGATACGCAGTATTTT.

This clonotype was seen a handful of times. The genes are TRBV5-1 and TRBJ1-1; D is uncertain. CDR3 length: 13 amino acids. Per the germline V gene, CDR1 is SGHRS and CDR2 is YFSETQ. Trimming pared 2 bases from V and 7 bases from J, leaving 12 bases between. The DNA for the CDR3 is TGCGCCAGCAGCTTCGGTGGTGGGGATGAAGCTTTCTTT. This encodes CASSFGGGDEAFF. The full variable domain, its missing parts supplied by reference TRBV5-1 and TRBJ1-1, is KAGVTQTPRYLIKTRGQQVTLSCSPISGHRSVSWYQQTPGQGLQFLFEYFSETQRNKGNFPGRFSGRQFSNSRSEMNVSTLELGDSALYLCASSFGGGDEAFFGQGTRLTVV.

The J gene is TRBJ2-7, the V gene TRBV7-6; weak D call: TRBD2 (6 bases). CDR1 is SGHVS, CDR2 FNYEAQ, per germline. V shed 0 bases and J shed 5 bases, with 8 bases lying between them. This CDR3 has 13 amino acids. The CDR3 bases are TGTGCCAGCAGCTTAGCGACGGGAGACGAGCAGTACTTC. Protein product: CASSLATGDEQYF.

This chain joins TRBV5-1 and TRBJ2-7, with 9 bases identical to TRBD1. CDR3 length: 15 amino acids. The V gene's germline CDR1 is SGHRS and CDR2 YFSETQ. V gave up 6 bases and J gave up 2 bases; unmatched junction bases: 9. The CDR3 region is CASTDPGTGTYEQYF. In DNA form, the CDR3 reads TGCGCCAGCACAGACCCCGGGACAGGGACCTACGAGCAGTACTTC.

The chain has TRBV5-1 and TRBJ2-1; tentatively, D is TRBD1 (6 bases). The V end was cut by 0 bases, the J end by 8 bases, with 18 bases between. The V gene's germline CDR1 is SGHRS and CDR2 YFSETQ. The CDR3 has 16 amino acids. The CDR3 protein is CASSLGGGPVTDEQFF. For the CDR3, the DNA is TGCGCCAGCAGCTTGGGTGGGGGCCCAGTTACCGATGAGCAGTTCTTC.

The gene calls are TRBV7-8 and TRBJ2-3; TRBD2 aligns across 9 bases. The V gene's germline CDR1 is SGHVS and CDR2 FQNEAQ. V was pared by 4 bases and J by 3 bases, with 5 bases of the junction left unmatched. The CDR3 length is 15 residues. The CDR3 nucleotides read TGTGCCAGCAGCTCTAGCGGGGTGGGTACAGATACGCAGTATTTT. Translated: CASSSSGVGTDTQYF.

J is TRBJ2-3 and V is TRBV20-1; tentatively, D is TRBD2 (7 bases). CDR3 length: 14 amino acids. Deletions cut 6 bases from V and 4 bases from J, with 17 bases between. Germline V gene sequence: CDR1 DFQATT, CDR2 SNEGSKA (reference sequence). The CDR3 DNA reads TGCAGTGCCTCAGCCGGGGAGGGGGCAGATACGCAGTATTTT. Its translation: CSASAGEGADTQYF.

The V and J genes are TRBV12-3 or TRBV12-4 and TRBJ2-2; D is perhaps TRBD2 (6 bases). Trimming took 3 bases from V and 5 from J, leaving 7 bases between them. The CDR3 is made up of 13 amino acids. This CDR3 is CASSFGGTGELFF. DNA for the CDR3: TGTGCCAGCAGTTTCGGGGGTACCGGGGAGCTGTTTTTT.

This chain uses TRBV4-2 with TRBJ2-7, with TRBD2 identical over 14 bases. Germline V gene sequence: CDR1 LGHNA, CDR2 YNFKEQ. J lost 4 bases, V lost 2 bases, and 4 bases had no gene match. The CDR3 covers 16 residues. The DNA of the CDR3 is TGTGCCAGCAGCCAACAAGGGACTAGCGGGAGTTACGAGCAGTACTTC. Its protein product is CASSQQGTSGSYEQYF.

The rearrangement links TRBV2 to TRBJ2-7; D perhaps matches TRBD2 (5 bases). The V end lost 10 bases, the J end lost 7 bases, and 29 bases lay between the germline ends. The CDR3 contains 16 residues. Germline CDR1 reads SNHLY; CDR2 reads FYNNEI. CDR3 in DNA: TGTGCCACCGGTGGATGGGCTAGCAGAGACGGAAATGAGCAGTACTTC. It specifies CATGGWASRDGNEQYF.

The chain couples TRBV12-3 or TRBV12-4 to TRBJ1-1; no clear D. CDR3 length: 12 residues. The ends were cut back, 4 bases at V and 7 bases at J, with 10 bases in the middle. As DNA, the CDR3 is TGTGCCAGCAGTTCCGCATACGGTGAAGCTTTCTTT. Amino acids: CASSSAYGEAFF.